This TCR beta chain derives from a study of blood T cell repertoires in COVID-19. Study-level information: T cells, B-cell-depleted T cells, or PBMCs provided the cDNA or gDNA that served as material.

The data were produced by immunoSEQ multiplex PCR, yet TCRdb's version contains in-frame clones alone and is incomplete. The profile covers approximately 270,000 clones, with approximately 85% appearing a single time and under 2.5% taken by the ten largest. The study recruited people aged about 18 to 90 years across some 23 US areas. Germline CDR1 is SNHLY and CDR2 is FYNNEI. There are 16 residues in the CDR3. Trimming at V came to 4 bases and at J to 5 bases, leaving 8 bases not matched to a gene. The source of this sequence is a woman in her forties or fifties who had recovered from COVID-19. Sequenced: PBMCs or T cells enriched from blood (not recorded which). The rearrangement uses TRBV2 and TRBJ1-4; 9 positions agree with TRBD1. The DNA of the CDR3 is TGTGCCAGCAGTGTAACAGGGGGCGCGCACAATGAAAAACTGTTTTTT. Residues: CASSVTGGAHNEKLFF.